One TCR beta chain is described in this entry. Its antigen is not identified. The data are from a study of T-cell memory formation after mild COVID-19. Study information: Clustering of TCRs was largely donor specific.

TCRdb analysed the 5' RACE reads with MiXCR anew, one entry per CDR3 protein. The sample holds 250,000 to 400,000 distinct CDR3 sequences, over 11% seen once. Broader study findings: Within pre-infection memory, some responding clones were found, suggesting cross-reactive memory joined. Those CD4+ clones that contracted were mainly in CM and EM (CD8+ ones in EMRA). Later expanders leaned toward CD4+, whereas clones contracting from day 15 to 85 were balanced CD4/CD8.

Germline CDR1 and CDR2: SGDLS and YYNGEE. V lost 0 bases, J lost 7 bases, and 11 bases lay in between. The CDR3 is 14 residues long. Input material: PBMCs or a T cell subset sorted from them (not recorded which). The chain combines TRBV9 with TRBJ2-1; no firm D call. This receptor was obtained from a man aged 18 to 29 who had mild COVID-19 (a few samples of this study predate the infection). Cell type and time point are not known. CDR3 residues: CASSVASSFNEQFF. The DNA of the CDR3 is TGTGCCAGCAGCGTAGCCAGTTCCTTTAATGAGCAGTTCTTC. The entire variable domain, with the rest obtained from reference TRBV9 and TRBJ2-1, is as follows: DSGVTQTPKHLITATGQRVTLRCSPRSGDLSVYWYQQSLDQGLQFLIQYYNGEERAKGNILERFSAQQFPDLHSELNLSSLELGDSALYFCASSVASSFNEQFFGPGTRLTVL.